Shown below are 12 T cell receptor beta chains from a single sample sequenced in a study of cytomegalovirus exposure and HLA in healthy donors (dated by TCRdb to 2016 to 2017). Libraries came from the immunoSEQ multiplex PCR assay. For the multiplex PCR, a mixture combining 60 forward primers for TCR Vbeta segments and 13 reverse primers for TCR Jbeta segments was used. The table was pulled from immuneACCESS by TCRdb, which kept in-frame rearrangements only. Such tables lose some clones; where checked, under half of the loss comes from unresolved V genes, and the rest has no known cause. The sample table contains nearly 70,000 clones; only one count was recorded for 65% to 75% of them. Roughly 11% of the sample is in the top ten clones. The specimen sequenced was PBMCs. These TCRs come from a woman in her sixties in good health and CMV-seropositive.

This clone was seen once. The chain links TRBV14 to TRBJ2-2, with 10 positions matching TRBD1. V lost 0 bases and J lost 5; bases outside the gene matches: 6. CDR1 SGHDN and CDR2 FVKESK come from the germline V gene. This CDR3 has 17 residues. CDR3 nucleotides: TGTGCCAGCAGCCAAGATTGGACAGGGGGAAGAACCGGGGAGCTGTTTTTT. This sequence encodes CASSQDWTGGRTGELFF.

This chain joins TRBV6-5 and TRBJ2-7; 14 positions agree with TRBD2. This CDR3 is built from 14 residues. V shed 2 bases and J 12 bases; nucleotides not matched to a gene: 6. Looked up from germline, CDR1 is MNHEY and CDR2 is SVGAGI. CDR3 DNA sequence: TGTGCCAGCAGTTACATGGGACTAGCGGGAGAACGGTACTTC. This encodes CASSYMGLAGERYF.

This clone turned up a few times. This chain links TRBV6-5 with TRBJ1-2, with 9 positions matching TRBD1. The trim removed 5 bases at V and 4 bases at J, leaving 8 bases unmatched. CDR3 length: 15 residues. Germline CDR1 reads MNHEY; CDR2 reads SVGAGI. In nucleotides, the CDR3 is TGTGCCAGCAGTAAACACAGGGGGCTAGTCTATGGCTACACCTTC. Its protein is CASSKHRGLVYGYTF.

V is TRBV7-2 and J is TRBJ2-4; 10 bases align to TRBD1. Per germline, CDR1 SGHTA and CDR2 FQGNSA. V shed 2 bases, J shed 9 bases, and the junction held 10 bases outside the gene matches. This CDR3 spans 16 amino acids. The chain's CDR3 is CASSLSSGTGEGIQYF. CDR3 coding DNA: TGTGCCAGCAGCTTATCTTCCGGGACAGGGGAGGGCATTCAGTACTTC.

CDR3 region: CASSQSGSSTDTQYF. The CDR3 DNA reads TGCGCCAGCAGTCAGAGCGGCTCTAGCACAGATACGCAGTATTTT. The genes are TRBV5-1 and TRBJ2-3, with D tentatively TRBD2 (5 bases). V gave up 5 bases and J gave up 0 bases, with 13 bases separating them. From germline, CDR1 is SGHRS and CDR2 YFSETQ. The CDR3 is made up of 15 amino acids.

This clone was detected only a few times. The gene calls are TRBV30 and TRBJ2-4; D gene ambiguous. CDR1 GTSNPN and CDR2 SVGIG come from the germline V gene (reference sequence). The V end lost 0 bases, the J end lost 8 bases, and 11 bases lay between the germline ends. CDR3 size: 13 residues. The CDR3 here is CAWSVSGWDIQYF. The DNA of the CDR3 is TGTGCCTGGAGTGTATCGGGTTGGGACATTCAGTACTTC. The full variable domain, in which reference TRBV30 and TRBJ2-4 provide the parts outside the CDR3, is SQTIHQWPATLVQPVGSPLSLECTVEGTSNPNLYWYRQAAGRGLQLLFYSVGIGQISSEVPQNLSASRPQDRQFILSSKKLLLSDSGFYLCAWSVSGWDIQYFGAGTRLSVL.

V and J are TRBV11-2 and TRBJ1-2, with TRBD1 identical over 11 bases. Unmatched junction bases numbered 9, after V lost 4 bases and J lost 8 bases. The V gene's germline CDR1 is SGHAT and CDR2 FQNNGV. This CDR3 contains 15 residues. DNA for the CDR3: TGTGCCAGCAGCTCACAGGACAGGGGGCAAGGGGGCTACACCTTC. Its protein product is CASSSQDRGQGGYTF.

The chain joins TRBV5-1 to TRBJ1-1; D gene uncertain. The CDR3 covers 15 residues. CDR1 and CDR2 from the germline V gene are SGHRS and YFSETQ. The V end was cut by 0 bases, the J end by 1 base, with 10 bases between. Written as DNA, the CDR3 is TGCGCCAGCAGCTTGGCTCCGGGGAAGAACACTGAAGCTTTCTTT. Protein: CASSLAPGKNTEAFF.

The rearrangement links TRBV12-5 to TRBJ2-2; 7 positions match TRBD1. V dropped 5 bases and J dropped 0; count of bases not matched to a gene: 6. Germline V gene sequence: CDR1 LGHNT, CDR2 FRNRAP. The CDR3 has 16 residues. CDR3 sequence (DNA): TGTGCTAGTGGTACCAGACAGGGTTCGAACACCGGGGAGCTGTTTTTT. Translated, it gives CASGTRQGSNTGELFF.

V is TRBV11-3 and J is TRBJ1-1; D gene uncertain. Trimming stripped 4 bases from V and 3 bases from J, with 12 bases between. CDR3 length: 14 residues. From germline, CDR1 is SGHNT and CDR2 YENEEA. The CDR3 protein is CASSWGWRDTEAFF. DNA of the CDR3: TGTGCCAGCAGCTGGGGATGGAGGGACACTGAAGCTTTCTTT.

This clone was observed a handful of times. The CDR3 region is CASSWTGNQPQHF. The CDR3 DNA is TGCGCCAGCAGCTGGACAGGGAATCAGCCCCAGCATTTT. This chain connects TRBV5-1 to TRBJ1-5; TRBD1 agrees at 8 bases. Losses at the gene ends were 3 bases for V and 4 bases for J; bases not matched to a gene: 0. This CDR3 comprises 13 residues. The germline V gene encodes CDR1 SGHRS and CDR2 YFSETQ.

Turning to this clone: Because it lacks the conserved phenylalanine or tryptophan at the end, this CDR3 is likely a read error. CDR3 amino acids: CAIGQDRVGQPQHV. In nucleotides, the CDR3 is TGTGCCATCGGACAGGACAGGGTGGGTCAGCCCCAGCATGTT. The chain has TRBV10-3 and TRBJ1-5; TRBD1 agrees at 8 bases. V was pared by 8 bases and J by 6 bases, with 9 bases of the junction left unmatched. CDR3 length: 14 amino acids. Per germline, CDR1 ENHRY and CDR2 SYGVKD.